The T cell receptor (beta chain) under discussion was sequenced for a study of cytotoxic CD8 clonotypes in ibrutinib-treated CLL. The overall study: Included were about a dozen relapsed/refractory and about 15 treatment-naive patients, of whom 17 to 18 were IGHV unmutated. Sequenced samples delivered averages of 255,043 productive templates and around 90,000 productive rearrangements. Study observations and caveats: Clonality increased at ibrutinib response and stayed stable in sustained remission. At progression, however, it fell back toward baseline. Starting clonality was above that of age-matched healthy donors and tracked circulating CD8+ T-cell counts.

As for this clone: Its antigen is not known.

Libraries were prepared by immunoSEQ multiplex PCR; TCRdb keeps only in-frame clonotypes and omits some of them. The sample consists of more than 200,000 clones, around 70% of them appearing once. Germline V CDR1 and CDR2: SGHRS, YFSETQ. This CDR3 comprises 17 residues. Unmatched junction bases numbered 11, after V lost 3 bases and J lost 1 base. The chain couples TRBV5-1 to TRBJ1-1, with 8 bases that match TRBD1. Sequenced material: PBMCs, taken after 12 months of ibrutinib treatment. The source is a human donor with chronic lymphocytic leukemia. The CDR3 sequence: CASSSVWDRSKNTEAFF. Here the CDR3 DNA reads TGCGCCAGCAGCTCAGTTTGGGACAGGTCTAAGAACACTGAAGCTTTCTTT.